This T cell receptor beta chain was observed in a study of metastatic and nonmetastatic thyroid tumors. About the research overall: Repertoire comparisons spanned blood and tumor or nodule tissue from malignant and benign thyroid patients.

How the authors handled the data: The authors used CDR3 differences across clinicopathological groups to build a distant-metastasis classifier for papillary thyroid cancer. TCRdb re-clonotyped the PCR reads through MiXCR. TCRdb, not the original authors, processed these V and J calls. The repertoire holds 30,000 to 35,000 clones, with over 25% as singletons. No patient had received any treatment before thyroid surgery. This clone is categorized as medium-sized (0.01 to 0.1%). The germline gives CDR1 SGHVS, CDR2 FNYEAQ. After removal of 5 bases from V and 9 bases from J, the junction contained 2 bases not matched to a gene. The length of the CDR3 is 12 residues.

The sample comprised blood. The source of this sequence is a female donor with papillary thyroid cancer or a benign thyroid nodule (not recorded which). Some clones in this sample may be carry-over from other donors' samples. The rearrangement links TRBV7-6 to TRBJ2-1, with 9 bases fitting TRBD2. CDR3 DNA: TGTGCCAGCAGCACACTAGCGGGTGAGCAGTTCTTC. Translation gives CASSTLAGEQFF.